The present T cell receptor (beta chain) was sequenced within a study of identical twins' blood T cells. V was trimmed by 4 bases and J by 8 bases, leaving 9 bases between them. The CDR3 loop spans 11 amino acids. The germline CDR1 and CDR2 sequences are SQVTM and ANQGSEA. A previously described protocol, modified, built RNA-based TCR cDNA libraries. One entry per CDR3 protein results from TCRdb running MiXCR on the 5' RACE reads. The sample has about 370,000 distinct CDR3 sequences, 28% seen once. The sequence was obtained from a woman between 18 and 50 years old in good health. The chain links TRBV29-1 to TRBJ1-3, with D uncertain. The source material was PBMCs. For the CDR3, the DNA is TGCAGCGTTGGAGTTGGCCACACCATATATTTT. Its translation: CSVGVGHTIYF.